The clone carrying this T cell receptor (beta chain) was detected only once. As yet, its antigen is unknown. This sample stems from a study of blood T cells in healthy people across ages. Regarding the study as a whole: Without sorted subsets, naive and antigen-experienced compartments could not be conclusively compared.

A second PCR, run for roughly 7 to 11 cycles, used a sample-barcoded 5' primer plus a J-beta primer mix. TCRdb used MiXCR to reprocess the 5' RACE reads, holding one entry per CDR3 protein. The sample yields 900,000 to 950,000 distinct CDR3 sequences, about 28% seen once. The data were also submitted as part of a second study, on T cells of mothers and their children.

The TCR originated in a woman in her 40s in good health. Source material: blood.

Here the CDR3 DNA reads TGTGCCAGCAGTTCTCACGGGACAGGGGATGAAGGCTACACCTTC. Protein product: CASSSHGTGDEGYTF. The chain has TRBV12-3 or TRBV12-4 and TRBJ1-2; 10 bases fit TRBD1. The trim removed 4 bases at V and 8 bases at J, leaving 10 bases unmatched. The CDR3 has 15 amino acids.